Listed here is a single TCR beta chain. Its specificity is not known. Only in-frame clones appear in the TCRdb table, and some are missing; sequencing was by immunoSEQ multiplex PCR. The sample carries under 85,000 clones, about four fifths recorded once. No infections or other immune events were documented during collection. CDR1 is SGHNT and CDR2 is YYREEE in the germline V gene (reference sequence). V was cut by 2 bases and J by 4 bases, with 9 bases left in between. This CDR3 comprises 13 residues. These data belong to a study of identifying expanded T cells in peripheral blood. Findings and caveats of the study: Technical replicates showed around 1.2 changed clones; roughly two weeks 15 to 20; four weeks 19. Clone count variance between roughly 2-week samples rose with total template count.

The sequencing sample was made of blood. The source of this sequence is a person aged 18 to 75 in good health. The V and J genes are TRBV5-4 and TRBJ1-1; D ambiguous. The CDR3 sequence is CASSFSRSTEAFF. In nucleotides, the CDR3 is TGTGCCAGCAGCTTCTCTAGGAGCACTGAAGCTTTCTTT.